This TCR beta chain was captured in a study of blood T cells in healthy people across ages. The CDR3 has 13 amino acids. The J segment lost 5 bases and the V segment lost 7 bases, leaving 5 bases of the junction unmatched. CDR1 SNHLY and CDR2 FYNNEI come from the germline V gene. Study-wide findings and caveats: Conclusively comparing naive with antigen-experienced cells was impossible with unsorted PBMCs. TCR beta diversity per million T cells fell roughly linearly with age.

Primers used in a second PCR of roughly 6 to 12 cycles were a sample-barcoded 5' primer and a J-beta primer mix. TCRdb redid the calling of the 5' RACE reads with MiXCR, one entry per CDR3 protein. The sample holds about 1.1 million distinct CDR3 sequences, roughly two fifths seen once. As concerns this clonotype: Its specificity is not known.

The rearrangement links TRBV2 to TRBJ2-3; 8 bases align to TRBD1. Specimen: blood. The origin of this receptor is a man younger than 35 in good health. CDR3 DNA: TGTGCCAGCATGACAGGGGCGAGAGATACGCAGTATTTT. It specifies CASMTGARDTQYF.